One and the same sample provided the 21 T cell receptor beta chains below, sequenced in a study of spatial heterogeneity in lung cancer. Time point: sample taken at primary tumor resection. Tumor, nontumor lung or frozen PBMC supplied whole RNA that was sequenced unsorted. TCRdb re-called the 5' RACE reads through MiXCR, storing one row per CDR3 protein. The sample lists about 50,000 distinct CDR3 sequences; approximately 7.6% were seen once. The specimen comprised PBMCs, sampled at surgery. The receptors were sampled from a female donor with early-stage non-small cell lung cancer.

Only a few counts were recorded for this clonotype. The chain uses TRBV7-9 and TRBJ2-5; D call uncertain. Trimming took off 5 bases at V and 3 bases at J, with 10 bases between the two ends. From germline, CDR1 is SEHNR and CDR2 FQNEAQ (reference sequence). The length of the CDR3 is 13 residues. The CDR3 DNA follows: TGTGCCAGCAGCCTGGCCACCGAAGAGACCCAGTACTTC. It is translated as CASSLATEETQYF.

This chain uses TRBV7-9 with TRBJ1-5; D is possibly TRBD1 (5 bases). The V and J ends lost 5 bases and 3 bases respectively, with 23 bases between them. Germline assignment: CDR1 SEHNR and CDR2 FQNEAQ (reference sequence). CDR3 size: 18 residues. The CDR3 bases are TGTGCCAGCAGCGGATATCTGGAAGGTGGGGGTCCCAATCAGCCCCAGCATTTT. Translation: CASSGYLEGGGPNQPQHF.

CDR3 bases: TGTGCCAGCAGCTTACGTAGCGGGGGTGGGGATGAGCAGTTCTTC. Encoded protein: CASSLRSGGGDEQFF. The V gene is TRBV7-9, the J gene TRBJ2-1, with 9 bases fitting TRBD2. The CDR3 has 15 amino acids. V lost 2 bases, J lost 8 bases, and 7 bases stayed unmatched. Germline V gene sequence: CDR1 SEHNR, CDR2 FQNEAQ (reference sequence). Full variable domain (rest looked up from reference TRBV7-9 and TRBJ2-1): DTGVSQNPRHKITKRGQNVTFRCDPISEHNRLYWYRQTLGQGPEFLTYFQNEAQLEKSRLLSDRFSAERPKGSFSTLEIQRTEQGDSAMYLCASSLRSGGGDEQFFGPGTRLTVL.

Of note for this clonotype: This may come from a read error, since a much larger clone is one base off. The genes are TRBV28 and TRBJ1-5, with D tentatively TRBD1 (6 bases). This CDR3 spans 14 amino acids. Per the germline V gene, CDR1 is MDHEN and CDR2 is SYDVKM. The chain's CDR3 is CASSYDRSNQPRHF. In nucleotides, the CDR3 is TGTGCCAGCAGCTATGACAGGAGCAATCAGCCCCGGCATTTT.

This chain uses TRBV7-2 with TRBJ2-1, with 15 bases lining up with TRBD2. Germline loops: CDR1 SGHTA, CDR2 FQGNSA. This CDR3 spans 15 amino acids. J lost 13 bases, V lost 6 bases, and 10 bases had no gene match. The CDR3 DNA follows: TGTGCCAGCAGATCAGGCGGGACTAGCGGGGGGTCCCAGTTCTTC. As protein: CASRSGGTSGGSQFF.

This clonotype has a count of ten or more. The chain employs TRBV29-1 and TRBJ1-1; 9 positions match TRBD1. Germline values: CDR1 SQVTM, CDR2 ANQGSEA. The length of the CDR3 is 15 residues. Trimming cost V 1 base and J 14 bases; bases outside gene matches: 17. CDR3: CSVEGGTGQGINRFF. CDR3 in DNA: TGCAGCGTTGAAGGGGGGACGGGACAGGGAATTAATCGCTTCTTT.

This clonotype was detected only a few times. The CDR3 bases are TGCAGTGCTAGAGATTTTTTATTAGGGTCAGGAATACCTCTCCACTTT. This translates into CSARDFLLGSGIPLHF. The J gene is TRBJ1-6, the V gene TRBV20-1; D unclear. Trimming took 0 bases from V and 16 from J, leaving 25 bases between them. There are 16 residues in the CDR3. Germline lookup yields CDR1 DFQATT and CDR2 SNEGSKA (reference sequence).

In its sample, this clonotype was seen many times. This chain connects TRBV3-1 to TRBJ2-7, with D possibly being TRBD1 (6 bases). The CDR3 loop spans 15 amino acids. The V gene's germline CDR1 is LGHDT and CDR2 YNNKEL (reference sequence). V was trimmed by 1 base and J by 4 bases, leaving 14 bases between them. As DNA, the CDR3 is TGTGCCAGCAGCCAAGGCCCCCTACAGGGATACGAGCAGTACTTC. Protein: CASSQGPLQGYEQYF.

The V gene is TRBV12-3 or TRBV12-4, the J gene TRBJ2-2, with TRBD2 matching 7 bases. The CDR3 has 16 amino acids. J lost 3 bases, V lost 6 bases, and 10 bases had no gene match. The CDR3 coding sequence is TGTGCCAGCAGACCCCGGGGGGACGAGGACACCGGGGAGCTGTTTTTT. Translation: CASRPRGDEDTGELFF.

This clonotype was counted between two and nine times. At one boundary the junction diverges from the germline segment, which might be a read error. V and J are TRBV29-1 and TRBJ2-1, with TRBD2 matching 12 bases. This CDR3 region has 14 residues. Looked up from germline, CDR1 is SQVTM and CDR2 is ANQGSEA. The CDR3 DNA reads TGCAGCGTTGTTCCTAGCGGGGGGGATCCCTCCCTTATCTTC. Translation gives CSVVPSGGDPSLIF.

This chain uses TRBV6-2 or TRBV6-3 with TRBJ2-3; 8 bases fit TRBD1. This CDR3 contains 16 residues. Germline CDR1 MNHEY, CDR2 SVGEGT. V was clipped by 6 bases and J by 8 bases; unmatched bases: 16. CDR3 sequence: CASSRRSSGGAGTQYF. The CDR3, as DNA: TGTGCCAGCAGCCGCCGATCCTCAGGGGGCGCGGGTACGCAGTATTTT.

This clonotype turned up a few times. V usage is TRBV21-1 and J usage is TRBJ2-7; whether TRBD1, the table's D call, matches the DNA was not checked. TRBV21-1 is designated a pseudogene. The CDR3 runs 14 residues. CDR3 in amino acids: CASIQGSLHYEQYF. The CDR3 DNA is TGTGCCAGCATACAGGGCTCCCTTCACTACGAGCAGTACTTC.

This clonotype appeared a single time. The chain recombines TRBV29-1 with TRBJ2-1; 11 positions match TRBD2. CDR1 and CDR2 from the germline V gene are SQVTM and ANQGSEA. CDR3 size: 15 residues. J lost 11 bases, V lost 4 bases, and 13 bases had no gene match. The CDR3 loop is CSVVIAGGPGHKQFF. DNA of the CDR3: TGCAGCGTTGTTATAGCGGGGGGGCCGGGCCATAAGCAGTTCTTC.

At least ten counts were recorded for this clonotype. The chain couples TRBV27 to TRBJ1-6; D is uncertain. Germline V gene data show CDR1 as MNHEY and CDR2 as SMNVEV (reference sequence). V was clipped by 5 bases and J by 4 bases, with 9 bases between them. This CDR3 spans 14 amino acids. Here the CDR3 DNA reads TGTGCCAGCAGTCTGGCCTTGTATAATTCACCCCTCCACTTT. This gives the protein CASSLALYNSPLHF.

This clonotype was picked up many times. V usage is TRBV4-1 and J usage is TRBJ1-5, with 8 nucleotides matching TRBD1. The CDR3 spans 19 residues. CDR1 is MGHRA, CDR2 YSYEKL, per germline. J was trimmed by 0 bases and V by 0 bases; bases with no gene match: 10. As DNA, the CDR3 is TGCGCCAGCAGCCAAGACGGGGACAGGCGCTGGAGTAGCAATCAGCCCCAGCATTTT. As protein: CASSQDGDRRWSSNQPQHF.

This clonotype was counted at least ten times. The genes are TRBV5-1 and TRBJ1-4; no definite D call. CDR3 length: 13 residues. CDR1 is SGHRS and CDR2 is YFSETQ in the germline V gene. V lost 4 bases to trimming and J lost 3 bases, with 7 bases between them. In DNA form, the CDR3 reads TGCGCCAGCAGCCCCTTGGCTAATGAAAAACTGTTTTTT. Translating gives CASSPLANEKLFF.

Points on this clonotype: It may be a read error: a sequence one base away is much more abundant. The V call is TRBV5-1, the J call TRBJ2-7; D is perhaps TRBD1 (5 bases). Germline CDR1 SGHRS, CDR2 YFSETQ. This CDR3 has 16 amino acids. V was clipped by 4 bases and J by 0 bases, with 17 bases between them. CDR3 sequence: CASSLDQGRSSYEQYF. The DNA for the CDR3 is TGCGCCAGCAGCCTGGACCAGGGTAGGAGCTCCTACGAGCAGTACTTC.

V gene TRBV28 combines with J gene TRBJ1-6; TRBD1 might be the D (5 bases). This CDR3 is built from 18 residues. The ends were cut back, 2 bases at V and 8 bases at J, with 22 bases in the middle. CDR1 and CDR2 from the germline V gene are MDHEN and SYDVKM. The CDR3 loop is CASSLGVGTHQWDSPLHF. CDR3 bases: TGTGCCAGCAGTTTAGGTGTAGGGACGCACCAGTGGGATTCACCCCTCCACTTT.

The chain has TRBV10-3 and TRBJ1-4; D gene uncertain. The V end lost 6 bases, the J end lost 1 base, and 9 bases lay between the germline ends. The CDR3 totals 14 residues. Germline V lookup: CDR1 ENHRY, CDR2 SYGVKD. Here the CDR3 DNA reads TGTGCCATCAGGTCCGGGAGAACTAATGAAAAACTGTTTTTT. Protein product: CAIRSGRTNEKLFF.

This clonotype was counted a few times. V gene TRBV30 combines with J gene TRBJ2-1; tentatively, D is TRBD1 (6 bases). Trimming removed 6 bases from V and 3 bases from J, with 15 bases in between. Germline values: CDR1 GTSNPN, CDR2 SVGIG (reference sequence). The CDR3 is 14 amino acids. The CDR3 loop reads CACYARGLYNEQFF. DNA of the CDR3: TGTGCCTGCTACGCCAGGGGCCTCTACAATGAGCAGTTCTTC.

The chain carries TRBV7-9 and TRBJ2-7; D ambiguous. The V end lost 1 base, the J end lost 2 bases, and 9 bases lay between the germline ends. This CDR3 region has 14 residues. The germline V gene has CDR1 SEHNR and CDR2 FQNEAQ (reference sequence). The CDR3 DNA sequence: TGTGCCAGCAGCTTAGTTTCGGTAACCTACGAGCAGTACTTC. Encoded protein: CASSLVSVTYEQYF.